Listed below are T cell receptor beta chains from one sample, sequenced in a study of regulatory T cells in long-lasting Graves disease. TCRdb fed the multiplex PCR reads into MiXCR, producing one record per CDR3 protein. The repertoire includes over 400,000 distinct CDR3 sequences, approximately 14% of them detected once, and approximately 15% sits in the top ten. The same sample was also used in a study of T cells in Graves' hyperthyroidism and ophthalmopathy.

Sequenced here: peripheral blood mononuclear cells (PBMCs), sampled at new diagnosis, from a patient treated with antithyroid drugs. The receptors shown here come from a woman in her fifties or sixties with Graves disease. Both conserved end residues are part of each CDR3. The D gene is left open where the match is weak. Size tells how often a clone was seen (once, few, many) or the class of an expanded clone, and some rows leave it out.

j_call clone_size d_call v_call cdr3_aa cdr3_nt
TRBJ2-3 many TRBD1 TRBV28 CASSVLRGTGFFITQYF TGTGCCAGCAGTGTACTTCGGGGGACAGGGTTTTTTATTACGCAGTATTTT
TRBJ2-1 many TRBD2 TRBV3-1 CASSPPGLAGNEQFF TGTGCCAGCAGCCCACCGGGACTAGCGGGCAATGAGCAGTTCTTC
TRBJ2-7 few TRBD2 TRBV19 CASSIDQASGIYEQYF TGTGCCAGTAGTATAGATCAGGCTAGCGGGATCTACGAGCAGTACTTC
TRBJ2-3 many . TRBV7-2 CASSISPGTQYF TGTGCCAGCAGCATCAGCCCCGGTACGCAGTATTTT
TRBJ1-5 many TRBD1 TRBV7-9 CASSLGQGEGNQPQHF TGTGCCAGCAGCCTAGGACAGGGGGAGGGCAATCAGCCCCAGCATTTT
TRBJ2-1 many TRBD1 TRBV19 CASSFTAGQDFYNEQFF TGTGCCAGTAGTTTCACCGCGGGACAGGACTTCTACAATGAGCAGTTCTTC
TRBJ2-7 few TRBD2 TRBV6-2/TRBV6-3 CASSYVAGGDEQYF TGTGCCAGCAGTTACGTAGCGGGAGGGGACGAGCAGTACTTC
TRBJ2-1 many TRBD2 TRBV13 CASSWAIAGLAGNNEQFF TGTGCCAGCAGCTGGGCGATCGCGGGACTAGCGGGAAACAATGAGCAGTTCTTC
TRBJ1-4 many . TRBV11-2 CASRRINNEKLFF TGTGCCAGCAGGAGAATAAATAATGAAAAACTGTTTTTT
TRBJ2-7 few . TRBV18 CASSPLTGHEQYF TGTGCCAGCTCACCGTTGACAGGTCACGAGCAGTACTTC
TRBJ1-6 many . TRBV3-1 CASSHGGFSPLHF TGTGCCAGCAGCCATGGGGGGTTTTCACCCCTCCACTTT
TRBJ2-7 few TRBD1 TRBV28 CASSLYGPGTGGAPYEQYF TGTGCCAGCAGTTTATATGGCCCCGGGACAGGGGGCGCCCCCTACGAGCAGTACTTC
TRBJ2-1 . TRBD2 TRBV27 CASSSPGAGGPNEQFF TGTGCCAGCAGTTCGCCAGGCGCGGGAGGACCCAATGAGCAGTTCTTC
TRBJ2-4 few . TRBV6-4 CASSYPGRLAKNIQYF TGTGCCAGCAGTTACCCGGGACGGCTAGCCAAAAACATTCAGTACTTC
TRBJ1-1 many . TRBV12-3/TRBV12-4 CASSLVRGNTEAFF TGTGCCAGCAGTTTGGTCCGGGGGAACACTGAAGCTTTCTTT
TRBJ1-1 few . TRBV19 CASSPGGAWNTEAFF TGTGCCAGTAGCCCGGGGGGGGCCTGGAACACTGAAGCTTTCTTT
TRBJ2-7 few TRBD2 TRBV7-3 CASSLTASGGPYEQYF TGTGCCAGCAGCTTAACTGCGAGCGGGGGCCCCTACGAGCAGTACTTC
TRBJ2-7 many TRBD2 TRBV28 CASSSRGASGSHEQYF TGTGCCAGCAGTTCGAGGGGAGCTAGCGGGAGCCACGAGCAGTACTTC
TRBJ2-1 few . TRBV3-1 CASREGVEPYNEPFF TGTGCCAGCAGAGAAGGGGTCGAGCCTTACAATGAGCCGTTCTTC
TRBJ2-3 . TRBD2 TRBV9 CASSGYGGSTDTQYF TGTGCCAGCAGCGGGTATGGCGGGAGTACAGATACGCAGTATTTT
TRBJ2-1 . TRBD2 TRBV20-1 CSARSLAGYNEQFF TGCAGTGCTAGATCACTAGCGGGGTACAATGAGCAGTTCTTC
TRBJ2-1 many TRBD1 TRBV3-1 CASSVTGEEYNEQFF TGTGCCAGCAGTGTGACAGGGGAAGAATACAATGAGCAGTTCTTC
TRBJ1-2 . . TRBV14 CASSQVIGGMQISNYGYTF TGTGCCAGCAGCCAGGTCATAGGTGGAATGCAGATTTCCAACTATGGCTACACCTTC
TRBJ2-6 few . TRBV19 CASRQGFAGANVLTF TGTGCCAGTAGGCAGGGTTTTGCGGGGGCCAACGTCCTGACTTTC
TRBJ2-7 many . TRBV20-1 CSAREGSLGEQYF TGCAGTGCTAGAGAGGGTAGCTTGGGCGAGCAGTACTTC
TRBJ1-4 . . TRBV11-2 CASSSTGKLFF TGTGCCAGCAGCTCCACTGGAAAACTGTTTTTT
TRBJ2-6 . . TRBV6-1 CASSGQAGANVLTF TGTGCCAGCAGTGGCCAAGCTGGGGCCAACGTCCTGACTTTC
TRBJ2-7 many TRBD2 TRBV28 CASSLWASGRFEQYF TGTGCCAGCAGTTTATGGGCTAGCGGCAGGTTCGAGCAGTACTTC
TRBJ2-1 many TRBD2 TRBV10-3 CAIRGLRSYNEQFF TGTGCCATCAGGGGACTACGAAGCTACAATGAGCAGTTCTTC
TRBJ2-2 few TRBD2 TRBV9 CASSVSGITGELFF TGTGCCAGCAGCGTCAGCGGGATCACCGGGGAGCTGTTTTTT
TRBJ2-5 many TRBD1 TRBV27 CASSFSRGQEGQETQYF TGTGCCAGCAGTTTTAGTAGGGGACAGGAGGGCCAAGAGACCCAGTACTTC
TRBJ2-1 few . TRBV28 CASSGTLPGPPSSYNEQFF TGTGCCAGCAGCGGAACCTTACCGGGACCGCCAAGCTCCTACAATGAGCAGTTCTTC
TRBJ2-3 many TRBD2 TRBV3-1 CASSPGLATDTQYF TGTGCTAGCAGCCCGGGACTAGCTACAGATACGCAGTATTTT
TRBJ2-7 . TRBD2 TRBV30 CASGRRGTYEQYF TGTGCCTCGGGACGGCGGGGGACCTACGAGCAGTACTTC
TRBJ2-2 many . TRBV30 CAWSYTPGAGSGELFF TGTGCCTGGAGTTACACCCCAGGCGCGGGAAGCGGGGAGCTGTTTTTT
TRBJ1-1 few TRBD1 TRBV19 CASSSGQGGMWNTEAFF TGTGCCAGTAGTTCCGGACAGGGAGGGATGTGGAACACTGAAGCTTTCTTT
TRBJ2-7 many TRBD2 TRBV12-5 CASGFGLAGYEQYF TGTGCTAGTGGTTTTGGACTAGCGGGATACGAGCAGTACTTC
TRBJ2-3 few TRBD2 TRBV5-1 CASRPGLAVRDTQYF TGCGCCAGCAGACCTGGACTAGCGGTTCGGGATACGCAGTATTTT
TRBJ2-7 few . TRBV19 CASTNRARSSYEQYF TGTGCCAGTACAAACAGGGCGAGAAGCTCCTACGAGCAGTACTTC
TRBJ2-3 . . TRBV6-9 CASSYHRSGADTQYF TGTGCCAGCAGTTACCACCGTTCGGGAGCCGATACGCAGTATTTT
TRBJ1-2 many TRBD1 TRBV27 CASSSLGTGGLERGYTF TGTGCCAGCAGTTCCCTCGGGACAGGGGGTCTAGAACGTGGCTACACCTTC
TRBJ2-1 many . TRBV20-1 CSASPVLVFEQFF TGCAGTGCTAGCCCGGTCCTAGTCTTTGAGCAGTTCTTC
TRBJ2-2 . . TRBV12-3/TRBV12-4 CASSPRRPGELFF TGTGCCAGCAGCCCCCGACGGCCCGGGGAGCTGTTTTTT
TRBJ2-5 . . TRBV5-6 CASSLYGREETQYF TGTGCCAGCAGCTTGTATGGCAGGGAAGAGACCCAGTACTTC
TRBJ2-2 many TRBD1 TRBV5-1 CASSPADRGKGELFF TGCGCCAGCAGCCCGGCGGACAGGGGGAAAGGGGAGCTGTTTTTT
TRBJ2-1 few . TRBV28 CASSWATDNEQFF TGTGCCAGCAGTTGGGCTACAGACAATGAGCAGTTCTTC
TRBJ1-6 . . TRBV5-1 CASSLEAGLGSPLHF TGCGCCAGCAGCTTGGAGGCGGGATTAGGGTCACCCCTCCACTTT
TRBJ1-5 . TRBD1 TRBV19 CASSSQGPGPQHF TGTGCCAGTAGTTCACAGGGGCCGGGACCCCAGCATTTT
TRBJ2-5 . . TRBV18 CASSPPSQGRIGETQYF TGTGCCAGCTCACCACCTAGCCAGGGGAGGATCGGAGAGACCCAGTACTTC
TRBJ2-7 few TRBD1 TRBV7-6 CASSPSGQGQYEQYF TGTGCCAGCAGCCCCTCAGGACAGGGGCAGTACGAGCAGTACTTC
TRBJ2-7 . TRBD2 TRBV20-1 CSARALAGGYEQYF TGCAGTGCTAGAGCACTAGCGGGAGGGTACGAGCAGTACTTC
TRBJ1-4 few . TRBV20-1 CSATPGTGARGKLFF TGCAGTGCTACACCAGGAACGGGGGCGCGAGGAAAACTGTTTTTT
TRBJ2-7 many TRBD1 TRBV11-2 CASSFGQGASYEQYF TGTGCCAGCAGCTTTGGACAGGGGGCCTCCTACGAGCAGTACTTC
TRBJ2-1 many TRBD2 TRBV6-5 CASSSAKRESYNEQFF TGTGCCAGCAGTTCTGCGAAGCGGGAGTCGTACAATGAGCAGTTCTTC
TRBJ2-3 few . TRBV6-1 CASMEGLATDTQYF TGTGCCAGCATGGAGGGGCTTGCGACAGATACGCAGTATTTT
TRBJ2-1 many TRBD2 TRBV5-5 CASSPGRERGNEQFF TGTGCCAGCAGCCCGGGGCGGGAGCGGGGCAATGAGCAGTTCTTC